Listed here are 23 T cell receptor beta chains from one sample, sequenced in a study of shared clonotypes between healthy human individuals. Method: immunoSEQ multiplex PCR; TCRdb's copy keeps in-frame clones and lacks some. In the table there are about a million clones, around 77% of which are singletons. The sequenced sample was memory CD4+ T cells from PBMCs. Subset given: CD45RA-negative fraction. These receptors all stem from a man aged 18 to 30 in good health. Some clones in this sample may be carry-over from other donors' samples.

This CDR3 is CASSEGQGAGEQFF. The CDR3 nucleotides are TGCGCCAGCAGCGAGGGACAGGGGGCGGGTGAGCAGTTCTTC. The rearrangement uses TRBV5-1 and TRBJ2-1; 12 bases agree with TRBD1. Looked up from germline, CDR1 is SGHRS and CDR2 is YFSETQ. The CDR3 has 14 amino acids. The trim removed 4 bases at V and 9 bases at J, leaving 5 bases unmatched.

This chain uses TRBV5-1 with TRBJ1-1; a weak D match, TRBD1 (5 bases). The V gene's germline CDR1 is SGHRS and CDR2 YFSETQ. The CDR3 has 15 residues. V dropped 0 bases and J dropped 5 bases, with 14 bases sitting between them. CDR3 amino acids: CASSLDHRGWTEAFF. The CDR3 DNA sequence: TGCGCCAGCAGCTTGGATCATAGGGGATGGACTGAAGCTTTCTTT.

The V gene is TRBV19, the J gene TRBJ1-1; 11 bases agree with TRBD1. The trim removed 11 bases at V and 3 bases at J, leaving 11 bases unmatched. The CDR3 has 15 residues. Germline assignment: CDR1 LNHDA and CDR2 SQIVND (reference sequence). In nucleotides, the CDR3 is TGTGCCGTAACCGGGACAGGGGGAACTGACACTGAAGCTTTCTTT. It specifies CAVTGTGGTDTEAFF.

With regard to this clone: This specimen includes other DNA sequences encoding the same CDR3. This chain uses TRBV7-2 with TRBJ2-5; D unclear. This CDR3 has 13 residues. In germline, CDR1 is SGHTA, CDR2 FQGNSA. V was pared by 3 bases and J by 2 bases, with 7 bases between. CDR3 in DNA: TGTGCCAGCAGCTTCCCCAATCAAGAGACCCAGTACTTC. Translating gives CASSFPNQETQYF.

This clone was detected only a few times. The chain couples TRBV7-2 to TRBJ1-5; unclear D gene. Germline-derived CDR1 and CDR2 are SGHTA and FQGNSA. V shed 5 bases and J shed 3 bases, with 11 bases lying between them. The CDR3 covers 14 residues. CDR3 region: CASSAARFNQPQHF. CDR3 in DNA: TGTGCCAGCAGCGCAGCCAGGTTCAATCAGCCCCAGCATTTT.

Turning to this clone: Other DNA variants within this sample encode the same CDR3. The J gene is TRBJ2-5, the V gene TRBV5-1, with no clear D. CDR1 and CDR2 from the germline V gene are SGHRS and YFSETQ. V shed 2 bases and J shed 5 bases, with 4 bases lying between them. CDR3 length: 11 amino acids. The CDR3 DNA follows: TGCGCCAGCAGCTTCGGGGAGACCCAGTACTTC. Its protein product is CASSFGETQYF.

This clone was counted only a few times. J is TRBJ1-3 and V is TRBV9, with a possible D match to TRBD1 (6 bases). CDR3 length: 14 amino acids. Germline CDR1 SGDLS, CDR2 YYNGEE. V was pared by 3 bases and J by 4 bases, with 11 bases between. The CDR3 nucleotides are TGTGCCAGCAGCGAGAGGGGGTTCGGAAACACCATATATTTT. Translation: CASSERGFGNTIYF.

This clone was observed many times. The chain links TRBV10-3 to TRBJ1-1; D call uncertain. In germline, CDR1 is ENHRY, CDR2 SYGVKD. There are 13 residues in the CDR3. The ends were cut back, 6 bases at V and 1 base at J, with 9 bases in the middle. CDR3: CAIRLWENTEAFF. As DNA, the CDR3 is TGTGCCATCAGGCTTTGGGAGAACACTGAAGCTTTCTTT.

A note on this clone: A single base separates this from a much larger clone, so it may be a read error. The V gene is TRBV9, the J gene TRBJ2-1; D is possibly TRBD2 (5 bases). V lost 0 bases and J 2 bases, leaving 9 bases between the germline ends. CDR1 SGDLS and CDR2 YYNGEE come from the germline V gene. There are 15 residues in the CDR3. This chain's CDR3 is CASSVDGVPYNEQFF. The CDR3 nucleotides are TGTGCCAGCAGCGTAGACGGGGTCCCCTACAATGAGCAGTTCTTC.

The chain links TRBV14 to TRBJ1-2, with 7 bases lining up with TRBD1. V lost 3 bases to trimming and J lost 6 bases; unmatched junction nucleotides: 4. Germline CDR1 SGHDN, CDR2 FVKESK. The CDR3 extends over 13 amino acids. CDR3 in DNA: TGTGCCAGCAGCCAGACAGGGTTGGATGGCTACACCTTC. Translating it yields CASSQTGLDGYTF.

The chain joins TRBV28 to TRBJ1-1; 7 nucleotides agree with TRBD1. CDR1 and CDR2 (germline): MDHEN, SYDVKM. The CDR3 sequence is 17 residues long. Trimming removed 7 bases from V and 1 base from J; junction bases left unmatched: 15. The CDR3 DNA sequence: TGTGCCAGCACCCCCTTGGACAGGACGCCCGCGAACACTGAAGCTTTCTTT. It is translated as CASTPLDRTPANTEAFF.

The chain joins TRBV19 to TRBJ2-5; D might be TRBD1 or TRBD2, each matching 5 bases. CDR3 length: 15 residues. V dropped 1 base and J dropped 0 bases, with 9 bases sitting between them. The germline gives CDR1 LNHDA, CDR2 SQIVND (reference sequence). The CDR3 spells CASSIGGTDQETQYF. Written as DNA, the CDR3 is TGTGCCAGTAGTATAGGGGGGACGGACCAAGAGACCCAGTACTTC.

There are a few counts of this clone. The sample holds other DNA sequences that translate to the same CDR3. The chain combines TRBV11-3 with TRBJ2-7; weak D call: TRBD1 (6 bases). The CDR3 spans 13 residues. The V gene's germline CDR1 is SGHNT and CDR2 YENEEA. The ends were cut back, 4 bases at V and 2 bases at J, with 9 bases in the middle. CDR3 sequence: CASSSGQTYEQYF. The CDR3 DNA is TGTGCCAGCAGCTCCGGACAGACCTACGAGCAGTACTTC.

This chain joins TRBV30 and TRBJ1-2; no clear D gene. V was clipped by 1 base and J by 5 bases, with 8 bases between them. This CDR3 region has 12 residues. Per the germline V gene, CDR1 is GTSNPN and CDR2 is SVGIG (reference sequence). The CDR3, as DNA: TGTGCCTGGAGTGCACGACCGTATGGCTACACCTTC. As protein: CAWSARPYGYTF.

J is TRBJ2-1 and V is TRBV2, with 13 bases aligning to TRBD2. Germline-derived CDR1 and CDR2 are SNHLY and FYNNEI. There are 15 residues in the CDR3. With 6 bases clipped from V and 9 bases from J, the junction kept 8 bases outside the gene matches. The CDR3 region is CASRGTSGILGEQFF. The CDR3 nucleotides are TGTGCCAGCAGGGGGACTAGCGGGATTTTGGGTGAGCAGTTCTTC.

This clone was counted at least ten times. The rearrangement uses TRBV5-4 and TRBJ1-1, with D unresolved. CDR3 length: 15 amino acids. Germline V CDR1 and CDR2: SGHNT, YYREEE (reference sequence). The ends were cut back, 0 bases at V and 1 base at J, with 10 bases in the middle. In DNA, the CDR3 is TGTGCCAGCAGCTTGGGATATCAGGAGAACACTGAAGCTTTCTTT. This sequence encodes CASSLGYQENTEAFF.

This sequence joins TRBV9 and TRBJ1-3; unclear D gene. Germline loops: CDR1 SGDLS, CDR2 YYNGEE. The germline V and J ends were trimmed by 0 bases and 0 bases, with 10 bases remaining between them. The CDR3 is made up of 16 amino acids. The CDR3 DNA sequence: TGTGCCAGCAGCGTAGGGACTCAGGTCTCTGGAAACACCATATATTTT. It is translated as CASSVGTQVSGNTIYF.

This clone has a handful of counts. At the DNA level, this CDR3 is encoded by other sequences in the same sample as well. The rearrangement uses TRBV30 and TRBJ1-3; D unclear. Germline V CDR1 and CDR2: GTSNPN, SVGIG (reference sequence). With 3 bases removed from V and 4 bases from J, the gap between germline ends came to 7 bases. This CDR3 is 12 amino acids long. CDR3 in amino acids: CAWSWGGNTIYF. The CDR3 bases are TGTGCCTGGAGCTGGGGAGGAAACACCATATATTTT.

Notes on this clone: Other DNA sequences in the sample encode the same CDR3. The CDR3 sequence is CASSRDREETQYF. For the CDR3, the DNA is TGTGCCAGCAGCAGGGACAGGGAGGAGACCCAGTACTTC. J is TRBJ2-5 and V is TRBV7-3, with 9 bases lining up with TRBD1. V shed 5 bases and J 5 bases; nucleotides not matched to a gene: 3. The V gene's germline CDR1 is SGHTA and CDR2 FQGTGA. The CDR3 totals 13 residues.

Only a few counts were recorded for this clone. The CDR3 protein is CASTDSNYGYTF. CDR3 in DNA: TGTGCCAGCACCGACAGTAACTATGGCTACACCTTC. The chain has TRBV28 and TRBJ1-2; a weak D match, TRBD1 (5 bases). The V and J ends lost 7 bases and 1 base respectively, with 7 bases between them. Germline CDR1 MDHEN, CDR2 SYDVKM. This CDR3 contains 12 residues.

This clone was seen many times. The J gene is TRBJ1-1, the V gene TRBV2, with 10 bases that match TRBD1. Germline-derived CDR1 and CDR2 are SNHLY and FYNNEI. The CDR3 sequence is 15 residues long. Losses at the gene ends were 10 bases for V and 5 bases for J; bases not matched to a gene: 13. The CDR3: CATIPGQGSYTEAFF. The CDR3 nucleotides read TGTGCCACCATACCGGGACAGGGGTCATATACTGAAGCTTTCTTT.

The V gene is TRBV28, the J gene TRBJ2-3; the D gene is possibly TRBD2 (6 bases). Trimming took off 8 bases at V and 1 base at J, with 13 bases between the two ends. Per the germline V gene, CDR1 is MDHEN and CDR2 is SYDVKM. CDR3 size: 14 residues. The chain's CDR3 is CASLTTGGTDTQYF. The CDR3 DNA follows: TGTGCCAGCCTTACCACGGGGGGCACAGATACGCAGTATTTT. The whole variable domain, remainder taken from reference TRBV28 and TRBJ2-3, is DVKVTQSSRYLVKRTGEKVFLECVQDMDHENMFWYRQDPGLGLRLIYFSYDVKMKEKGDIPEGYSVSREKKERFSLILESASTNQTSMYLCASLTTGGTDTQYFGPGTRLTVL.

The CDR3 here is CATSREGGGSSYEQYF. The CDR3 DNA follows: TGTGCCACCAGCAGAGAGGGTGGGGGGAGCTCCTACGAGCAGTACTTC. V and J are TRBV15 and TRBJ2-7; the D gene is possibly TRBD2 (6 bases). CDR1 LNHNV and CDR2 YYDKDF come from the germline V gene (reference sequence). V was trimmed by 0 bases and J by 0 bases, leaving 12 bases between them. The CDR3 consists of 16 residues.